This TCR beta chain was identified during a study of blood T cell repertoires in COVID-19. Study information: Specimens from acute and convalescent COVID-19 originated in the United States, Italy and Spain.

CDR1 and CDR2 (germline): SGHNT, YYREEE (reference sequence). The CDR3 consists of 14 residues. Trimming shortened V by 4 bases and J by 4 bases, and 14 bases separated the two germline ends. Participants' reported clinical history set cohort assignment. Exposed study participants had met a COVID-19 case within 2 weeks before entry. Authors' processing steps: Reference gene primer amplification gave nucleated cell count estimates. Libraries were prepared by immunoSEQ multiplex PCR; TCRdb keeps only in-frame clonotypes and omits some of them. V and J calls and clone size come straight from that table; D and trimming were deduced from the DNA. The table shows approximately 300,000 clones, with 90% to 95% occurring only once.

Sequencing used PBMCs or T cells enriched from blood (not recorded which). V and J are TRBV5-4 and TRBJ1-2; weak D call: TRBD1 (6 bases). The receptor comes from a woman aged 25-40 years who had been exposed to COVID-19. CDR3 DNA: TGTGCCAGCAGCCATTATGGGGGGGCCTATGGCTACACCTTC. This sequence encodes CASSHYGGAYGYTF.